This T cell receptor beta chain was captured in a study of T cells in Graves' hyperthyroidism and ophthalmopathy. Over 8 ml fresh peripheral blood yielded the PBMCs. Template material for amplifying TCR beta CDR3 regions consisted of RNA transcripts. The HTBI primer set drove a first-round RT-PCR of the TCR CDR3. In TCRdb, the multiplex PCR reads were re-called with MiXCR into one record per CDR3 protein. The table includes around 620,000 distinct CDR3 sequences, more than 13% detected once. The germline gives CDR1 MGHDK, CDR2 SYGVNS. CDR3 length: 16 amino acids. The junction had 11 bases not matched to a gene; V was cut back by 4 bases and J by 3 bases.

The rearrangement links TRBV25-1 to TRBJ1-2, with TRBD1 matching 7 bases. Source material: blood. This clonotype was sampled from a woman aged 18-30 years with Graves' ophthalmopathy. Written as DNA, the CDR3 is TGTGCCAGCAGTGCCTCCTCACAGGGGCCCTACTATGGCTACACCTTC. Translated: CASSASSQGPYYGYTF.